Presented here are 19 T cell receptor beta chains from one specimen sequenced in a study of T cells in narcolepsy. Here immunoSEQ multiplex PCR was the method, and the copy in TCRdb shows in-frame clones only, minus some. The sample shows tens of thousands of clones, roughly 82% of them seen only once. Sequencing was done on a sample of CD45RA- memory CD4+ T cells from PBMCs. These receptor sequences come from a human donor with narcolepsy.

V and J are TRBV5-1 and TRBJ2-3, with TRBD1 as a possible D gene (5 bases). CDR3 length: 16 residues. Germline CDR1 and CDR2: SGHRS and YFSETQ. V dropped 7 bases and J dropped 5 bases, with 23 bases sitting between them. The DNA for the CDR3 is TGCGCCAGCCAACGTGTTCCGGACATCCAAAGAGATACGCAGTATTTT. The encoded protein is CASQRVPDIQRDTQYF.

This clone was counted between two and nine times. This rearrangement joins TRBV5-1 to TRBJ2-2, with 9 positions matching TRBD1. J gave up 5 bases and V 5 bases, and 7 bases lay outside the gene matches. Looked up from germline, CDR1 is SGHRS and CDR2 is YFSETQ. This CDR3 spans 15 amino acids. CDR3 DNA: TGCGCCAGCAGTTTAGGACAGGGGTGGACCGGGGAGCTGTTTTTT. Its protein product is CASSLGQGWTGELFF.

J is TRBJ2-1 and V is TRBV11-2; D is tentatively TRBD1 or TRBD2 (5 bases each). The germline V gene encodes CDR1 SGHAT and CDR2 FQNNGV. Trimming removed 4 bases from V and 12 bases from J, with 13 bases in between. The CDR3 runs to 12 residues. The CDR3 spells CASSWGMGAQFF. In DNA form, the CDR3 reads TGTGCCAGCAGCTGGGGGATGGGTGCGCAGTTCTTC.

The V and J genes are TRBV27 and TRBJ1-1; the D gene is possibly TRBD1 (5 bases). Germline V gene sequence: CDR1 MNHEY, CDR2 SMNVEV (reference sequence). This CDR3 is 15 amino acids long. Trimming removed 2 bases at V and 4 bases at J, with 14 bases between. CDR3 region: CASSLQSRVGTEAFF. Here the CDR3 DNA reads TGTGCCAGCAGTTTACAAAGCAGGGTGGGCACTGAAGCTTTCTTT.

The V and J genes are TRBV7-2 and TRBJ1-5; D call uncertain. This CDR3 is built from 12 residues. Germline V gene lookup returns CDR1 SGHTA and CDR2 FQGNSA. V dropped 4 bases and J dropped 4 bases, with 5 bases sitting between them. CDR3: CASSSQNQPQHF. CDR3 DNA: TGTGCCAGCAGCTCGCAAAATCAGCCCCAGCATTTT.

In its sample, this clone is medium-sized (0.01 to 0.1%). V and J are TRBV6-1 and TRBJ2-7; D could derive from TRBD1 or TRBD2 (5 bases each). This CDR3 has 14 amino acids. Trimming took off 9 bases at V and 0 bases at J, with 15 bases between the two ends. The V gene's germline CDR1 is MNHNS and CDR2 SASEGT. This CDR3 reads CASNRDASSYEQYF. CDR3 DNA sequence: TGTGCCAGTAACCGGGACGCCAGCTCCTACGAGCAGTACTTC.

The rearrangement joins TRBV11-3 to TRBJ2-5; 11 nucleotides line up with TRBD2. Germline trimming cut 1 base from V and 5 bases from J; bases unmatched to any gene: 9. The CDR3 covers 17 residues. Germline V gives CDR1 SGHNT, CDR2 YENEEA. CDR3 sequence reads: CASSLGGSGRAGETQYF. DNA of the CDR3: TGTGCCAGCAGCTTAGGAGGTAGCGGGAGGGCCGGTGAGACCCAGTACTTC.

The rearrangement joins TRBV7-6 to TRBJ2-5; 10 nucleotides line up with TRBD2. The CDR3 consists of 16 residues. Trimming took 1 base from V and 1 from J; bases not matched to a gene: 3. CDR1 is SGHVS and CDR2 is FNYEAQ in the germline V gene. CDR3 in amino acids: CASSLELAGAQETQYF. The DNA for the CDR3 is TGTGCCAGCAGCTTAGAGCTAGCGGGGGCCCAAGAGACCCAGTACTTC.

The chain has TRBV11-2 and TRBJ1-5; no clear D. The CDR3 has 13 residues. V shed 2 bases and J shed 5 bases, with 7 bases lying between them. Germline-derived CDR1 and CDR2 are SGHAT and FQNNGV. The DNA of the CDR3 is TGTGCCAGCAGCTTATTATCCGATCAGCCCCAGCATTTT. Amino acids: CASSLLSDQPQHF.

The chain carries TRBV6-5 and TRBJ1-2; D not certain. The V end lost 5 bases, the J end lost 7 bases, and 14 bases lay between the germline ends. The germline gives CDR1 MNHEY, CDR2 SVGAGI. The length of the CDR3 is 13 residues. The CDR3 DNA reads TGTGCCAGCAGTCTCCGGGAGGGCCGTGGCTACACCTTC. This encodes CASSLREGRGYTF.

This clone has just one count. CDR3 sequence (DNA): TGTGCCAGTCGATCACGAGGGGCCCTATCCTACGAGCAGTACTTC. It translates to CASRSRGALSYEQYF. The V gene is TRBV19, the J gene TRBJ2-5, with D perhaps assigned TRBD1 or TRBD2 (5 bases each). The end of the DNA fits TRBJ2-7 better, so the J call may be wrong. CDR3 size: 15 residues. Germline V gives CDR1 LNHDA, CDR2 SQIVND (reference sequence).

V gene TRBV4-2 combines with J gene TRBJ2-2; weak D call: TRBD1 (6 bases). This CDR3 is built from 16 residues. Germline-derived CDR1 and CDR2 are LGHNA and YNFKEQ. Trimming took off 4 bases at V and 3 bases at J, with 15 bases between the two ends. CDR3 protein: CASSLHIRTDTGELFF. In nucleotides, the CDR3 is TGTGCCAGCAGCCTACATATAAGGACAGACACCGGGGAGCTGTTTTTT.

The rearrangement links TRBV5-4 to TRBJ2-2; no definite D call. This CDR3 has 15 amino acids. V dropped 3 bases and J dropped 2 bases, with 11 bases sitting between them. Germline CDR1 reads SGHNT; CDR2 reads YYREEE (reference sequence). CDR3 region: CASSSTAINTGELFF. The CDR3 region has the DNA TGTGCCAGCAGCTCAACAGCCATTAACACCGGGGAGCTGTTTTTT.

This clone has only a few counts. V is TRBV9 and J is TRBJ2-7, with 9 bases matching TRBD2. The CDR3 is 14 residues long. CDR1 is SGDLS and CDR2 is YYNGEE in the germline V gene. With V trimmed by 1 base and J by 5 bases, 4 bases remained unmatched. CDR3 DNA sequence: TGTGCCAGCAGCGTAAGCGGGAGGATCCACGAGCAGTACTTC. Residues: CASSVSGRIHEQYF.

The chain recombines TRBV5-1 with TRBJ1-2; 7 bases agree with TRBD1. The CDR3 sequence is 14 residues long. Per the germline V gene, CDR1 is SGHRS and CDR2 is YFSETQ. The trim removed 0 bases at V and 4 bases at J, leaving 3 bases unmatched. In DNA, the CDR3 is TGCGCCAGCAGCTTGGTCCAGGGGGGCTATGGCTACACCTTC. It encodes CASSLVQGGYGYTF.

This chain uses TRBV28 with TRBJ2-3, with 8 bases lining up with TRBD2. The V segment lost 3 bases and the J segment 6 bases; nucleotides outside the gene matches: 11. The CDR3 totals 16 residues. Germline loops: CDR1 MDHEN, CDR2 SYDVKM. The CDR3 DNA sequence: TGTGCCAGCAGTTTTCAAGCGGGAGTGTCGTATGATACGCAGTATTTT. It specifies CASSFQAGVSYDTQYF.

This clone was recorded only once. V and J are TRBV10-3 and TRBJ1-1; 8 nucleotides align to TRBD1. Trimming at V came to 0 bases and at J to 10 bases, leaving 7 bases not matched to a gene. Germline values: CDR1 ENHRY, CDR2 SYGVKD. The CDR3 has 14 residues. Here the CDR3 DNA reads TGTGCCATCAGTGAGTCGCGCCAGGGGGCGGGAGCTTTCTTT. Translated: CAISESRQGAGAFF.

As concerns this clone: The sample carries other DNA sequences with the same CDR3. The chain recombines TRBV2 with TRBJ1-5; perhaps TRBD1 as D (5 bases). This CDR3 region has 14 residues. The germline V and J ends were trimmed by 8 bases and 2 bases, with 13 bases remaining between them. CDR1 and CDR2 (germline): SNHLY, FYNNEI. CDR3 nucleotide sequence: TGTGCCAGCGGGGATTCGGGGGGCAATCAGCCCCAGCATTTT. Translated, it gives CASGDSGGNQPQHF.

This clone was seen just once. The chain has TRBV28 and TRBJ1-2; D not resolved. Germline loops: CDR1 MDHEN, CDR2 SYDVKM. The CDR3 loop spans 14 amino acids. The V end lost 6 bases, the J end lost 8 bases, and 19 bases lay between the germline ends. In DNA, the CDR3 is TGTGCCAGCAGAAATGACGGACCCGCCTACGGCTACACCTTC. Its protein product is CASRNDGPAYGYTF.